This entry concerns a single TCR beta chain. Profiling relied on immunoSEQ multiplex PCR, and the TCRdb table lists in-frame clones only, not all of them. The sample contains 80,000 to 100,000 clones, approximately 86% of which appear only once. This CDR3 is 13 amino acids long. The V end was cut by 5 bases, the J end by 8 bases, with 12 bases between. The data belong to a study of blood T cell repertoires in COVID-19. The TCR originated in a woman between 45 and 60 years old with active or convalescent COVID-19. The V gene is TRBV12-3 or TRBV12-4, the J gene TRBJ1-4; tentatively, D is TRBD1 (5 bases). The sample consisted of peripheral blood. The CDR3 spells CASSIQDPEKLFF. The DNA for the CDR3 is TGTGCCAGCAGTATACAGGATCCCGAAAAACTGTTTTTT.